The 2 T cell receptor beta chains presented below share a single source sample, sequenced in a study of T cells in women clearing cervical HPV infection listed by TCRdb under 2018. Library preparation was by the immunoSEQ multiplex PCR assay. TCRdb re-hosts the immuneACCESS table, in-frame sequences only. Its copies lack some clones; in the studies checked, an unresolved V gene accounts for under half of them, and the cause for the rest is not known. The table kept for this sample lists 25,000 to 35,000 clones. The leading ten clones occupy roughly a sixth of the sample. Sequenced: blood buffy coat. The receptor set was obtained from a woman aged 18 to 75 with a cervical HPV16 infection that either progressed to CIN3+ or cleared (not recorded which).

The CDR3 protein is CASSSRPTGSSGNTIYF. The part of the CDR3 DNA that was read is TGTGCCAGCAGCTCCCGACCGACGGGGAGCTCTGGAAACACC. The chain recombines TRBV13 with TRBJ1-3; D remains ambiguous. The read falls 3 residues short of the CDR3 end, and the missing part is taken from the germline J gene. The germline V gene has CDR1 PRHDT and CDR2 FYEKMQ (reference sequence). V lost 4 bases to trimming and J lost 0 bases, with 16 bases between them. The CDR3 extends over 17 amino acids.

CDR3 sequence: CASSSSSGTGYTF. The part of the CDR3 DNA that was read is TGTGCCAGCAGTTCCAGCTCAGGGACAGGC. J is TRBJ1-2 and V is TRBV7-9; possibly TRBD1 for D (6 bases). The read halts 3 residues ahead of the CDR3 end, with the missing end drawn from the germline J gene. The germline V gene encodes CDR1 SEHNR and CDR2 FQNEAQ (reference sequence). This CDR3 region has 13 residues.